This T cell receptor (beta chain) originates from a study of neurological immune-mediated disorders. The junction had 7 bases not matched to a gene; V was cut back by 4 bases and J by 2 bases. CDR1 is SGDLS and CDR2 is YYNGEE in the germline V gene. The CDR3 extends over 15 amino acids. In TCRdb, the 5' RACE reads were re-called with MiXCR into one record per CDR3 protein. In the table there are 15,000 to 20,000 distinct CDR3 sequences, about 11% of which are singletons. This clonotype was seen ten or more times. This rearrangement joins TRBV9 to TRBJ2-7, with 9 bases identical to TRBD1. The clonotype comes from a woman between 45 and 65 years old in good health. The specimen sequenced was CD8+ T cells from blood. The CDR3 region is CASSPTGGSPYEQYF. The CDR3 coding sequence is TGTGCCAGCAGCCCAACAGGGGGCAGCCCCTACGAGCAGTACTTC.